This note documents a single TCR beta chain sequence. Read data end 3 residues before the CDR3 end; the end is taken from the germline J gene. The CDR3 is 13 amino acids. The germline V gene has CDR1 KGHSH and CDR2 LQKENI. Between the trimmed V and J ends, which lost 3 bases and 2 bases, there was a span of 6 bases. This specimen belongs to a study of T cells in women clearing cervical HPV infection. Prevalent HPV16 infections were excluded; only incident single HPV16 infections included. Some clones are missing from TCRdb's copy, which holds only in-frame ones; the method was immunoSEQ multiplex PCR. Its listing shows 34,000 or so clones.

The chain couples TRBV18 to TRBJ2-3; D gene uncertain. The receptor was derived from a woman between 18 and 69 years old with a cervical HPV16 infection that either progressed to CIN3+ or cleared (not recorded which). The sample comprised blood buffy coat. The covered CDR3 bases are TGTGCCAGCTCACCCCCCCTCACAGATACG. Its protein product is CASSPPLTDT. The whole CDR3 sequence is CASSPPLTDTQYF.